This T cell receptor (beta chain) was documented in a study of blood T cell repertoires in COVID-19. Clones were sequenced by immunoSEQ multiplex PCR, and TCRdb holds only the in-frame ones, with some missing. The sample lists 250,000 to 300,000 clones; 88% were seen once. The receptor was isolated from a woman aged 30 to 39 with COVID-19, enrolled during active disease. Source material: peripheral blood.

The CDR3 protein is CAISLTQGDYGYTF. CDR3 DNA: TGTGCCATCAGTCTTACACAGGGGGACTATGGCTACACCTTC. The rearrangement uses TRBV10-3 and TRBJ1-2; TRBD1 aligns across 8 bases. The CDR3 extends over 14 amino acids. CDR1 is ENHRY and CDR2 is SYGVKD in the germline V gene. Losses at the gene ends were 5 bases for V and 3 bases for J; bases not matched to a gene: 5.